The 29 T cell receptor beta chains below come from one sample, sequenced in a study of vaccination effects on CD4 cells after COVID-19. What these receptors recognize is not known. TCRdb keeps only in-frame clones here, not all; method: immunoSEQ multiplex PCR. In the table there are roughly 43,000 clones, about 74% of which are singletons. Before any sequencing was done, the ViraFEST assay used viral peptide pools to expand antigen-specific CD4+ T cells. Once cultured for approximately ten days, the cells underwent separation to obtain CD4+ T cells. Subjects were given two BNT162b2 or mRNA-1273 vaccine doses. The input for sequencing was CD4+ T cells from PBMCs cultured with HCoV-OC43 spike peptides, taken after COVID-19 vaccination. Subset here: HCoV-OC43 spike overlapping peptide pool stimulation. All receptors come from a human donor who received a COVID-19 vaccine.

This chain joins TRBV25-1 and TRBJ1-3, with a tentative D call TRBD1 (6 bases). In germline, CDR1 is MGHDK, CDR2 SYGVNS. The V gene lost 4 bases and the J gene lost 0 bases, with 10 bases spanning the gap. The CDR3 is 15 amino acids. CDR3 region: CASSGGPYSGNTIYF. The DNA of the CDR3 is TGTGCCAGCAGTGGGGGGCCTTACTCTGGAAACACCATATATTTT.

This chain joins TRBV19 and TRBJ2-5; 16 bases match TRBD2. There are 16 residues in the CDR3. The V and J ends lost 5 bases and 4 bases, in that order; junction bases with no gene match: 4. The germline V gene encodes CDR1 LNHDA and CDR2 SQIVND (reference sequence). The CDR3 DNA reads TGTGCCAGTAGTCCTGGGACTAGCGGGGGGGTAGAGACCCAGTACTTC. This translates into CASSPGTSGGVETQYF. The complete variable domain, with remaining parts taken from reference TRBV19 and TRBJ2-5, reads DGGITQSPKYLFRKEGQNVTLSCEQNLNHDAMYWYRQDPGQGLRLIYYSQIVNDFQKGDIAEGYSVSREKKESFPLTVTSAQKNPTAFYLCASSPGTSGGVETQYFGPGTRLLVL.

The chain has TRBV27 and TRBJ1-1, with 11 bases identical to TRBD1. Germline V gene data show CDR1 as MNHEY and CDR2 as SMNVEV (reference sequence). The CDR3 covers 13 residues. Germline trimming cut 6 bases from V and 10 bases from J; bases unmatched to any gene: 7. CDR3 nucleotides: TGTGCCAGCAGCTCCCGGGACAGGGGGGGAGCTTTCTTT. Translation: CASSSRDRGGAFF.

This clone has more than one count but fewer than ten. This chain joins TRBV28 and TRBJ2-1; TRBD1 or TRBD2 may be the D gene (7 bases each). The CDR3 covers 16 residues. The V end lost 4 bases, the J end lost 5 bases, and 18 bases lay between the germline ends. Germline lookup yields CDR1 MDHEN and CDR2 SYDVKM. In nucleotides, the CDR3 is TGTGCCAGCAGTTCGCCGGGGACAGCGGGAAACAATGAGCAGTTCTTC. The encoded protein is CASSSPGTAGNNEQFF.

J is TRBJ2-2 and V is TRBV5-1; 8 nucleotides agree with TRBD1. CDR1 is SGHRS, CDR2 YFSETQ, per germline. CDR3 length equals 16 residues. The trim removed 4 bases at V and 6 bases at J, leaving 11 bases unmatched. The CDR3 DNA reads TGCGCCAGCAGCCCCCATCAGGGGGCGTTGGCCGGGGAGCTGTTTTTT. This encodes CASSPHQGALAGELFF.

The chain is built from TRBV3-1 (or the pseudogene TRBV3-2) and TRBJ1-1, with 12 positions matching TRBD1. Germline V gene data show CDR1 as LGHDT and CDR2 as YNNKEL (reference sequence). V dropped 3 bases and J dropped 5; count of bases not matched to a gene: 1. CDR3 length: 14 amino acids. The CDR3 nucleotides are TGTGCCAGCAGCCAGGGACAGGGGGCGACTGAAGCTTTCTTT. Amino acids: CASSQGQGATEAFF.

This clone was counted a few times. This sequence joins TRBV6-2 or TRBV6-3 and TRBJ2-7, with D unclear. The germline V gene has CDR1 MNHEY and CDR2 SVGEGT. This CDR3 has 14 residues. V was pared by 4 bases and J by 1 base, with 11 bases between. CDR3 region: CASSSLRTSYEQYF. The CDR3 DNA sequence: TGTGCCAGCAGTTCACTACGAACTTCCTACGAGCAGTACTTC.

This clone appeared once. The V call is TRBV6-5, the J call TRBJ2-1; possibly TRBD1 for D (5 bases). With 6 bases removed from V and 5 bases from J, the gap between germline ends came to 14 bases. CDR3 size: 14 residues. Germline V CDR1 and CDR2: MNHEY, SVGAGI. The CDR3 reads CASRRDSSNNEQFF. The CDR3 DNA reads TGTGCCAGCAGACGAGACAGCAGCAACAATGAGCAGTTCTTC.

V and J are TRBV12-3 or TRBV12-4 and TRBJ1-2; D remains ambiguous. The V gene lost 2 bases and the J gene lost 2 bases, with 6 bases spanning the gap. The CDR3 is 13 residues long. CDR3 bases: TGTGCCAGCAGTTTATCCGGGAACTATGGCTACACCTTC. It translates to CASSLSGNYGYTF.

This clone occurred a few times. The V call is TRBV27, the J call TRBJ1-1, with D perhaps matching TRBD1 (6 bases). Germline loops: CDR1 MNHEY, CDR2 SMNVEV (reference sequence). The length of the CDR3 is 12 residues. V gave up 6 bases and J gave up 3 bases, with 8 bases separating them. Written as DNA, the CDR3 is TGTGCCAGCAGAGGACAGTACACTGAAGCTTTCTTT. Amino acids: CASRGQYTEAFF.

The chain uses TRBV5-1 and TRBJ2-1; TRBD2 agrees at 8 bases. This CDR3 spans 15 amino acids. With 4 bases clipped from V and 5 bases from J, the junction kept 8 bases outside the gene matches. Germline assignment: CDR1 SGHRS and CDR2 YFSETQ. The CDR3 sequence is CASSLSGRRNNEQFF. The CDR3, as DNA: TGCGCCAGCAGCCTAAGCGGGAGAAGGAACAATGAGCAGTTCTTC.

A single count supports this clone. DNA of the CDR3: TGCGCCAGCAGCTTGGACGGGAGGCAATCCTACGAGCAGTACTTC. Amino acids: CASSLDGRQSYEQYF. V usage is TRBV5-1 and J usage is TRBJ2-7; 7 nucleotides agree with TRBD2. Germline V gives CDR1 SGHRS, CDR2 YFSETQ. The V gene end was trimmed by 0 bases and the J gene end by 1 base; junction bases not matched to a gene: 4. The CDR3 loop spans 15 amino acids.

The rearrangement links TRBV18 to TRBJ1-2, with no clear D. Germline V lookup: CDR1 KGHSH, CDR2 LQKENI. This CDR3 comprises 13 residues. V was cut by 3 bases and J by 6 bases, with 11 bases left in between. The CDR3 spells CASSPEIADGYTF. The CDR3 DNA is TGTGCCAGCTCACCGGAGATAGCGGATGGCTACACCTTC. The full variable domain, rest sourced from reference TRBV18 and TRBJ1-2, is NAGVMQNPRHLVRRRGQEARLRCSPMKGHSHVYWYRQLPEEGLKFMVYLQKENIIDESGMPKERFSAEFPKEGPSILRIQQVVRGDSAAYFCASSPEIADGYTFGSGTRLTVV.

This clone has just a few counts. J is TRBJ2-7 and V is TRBV6-5, with D possibly matching TRBD2 (7 bases). The germline V gene encodes CDR1 MNHEY and CDR2 SVGAGI. This CDR3 has 14 residues. V lost 7 bases to trimming and J lost 2 bases, with 15 bases between them. CDR3 amino acids: CASKGGAGPYEQYF. The CDR3 DNA is TGTGCCAGCAAAGGGGGGGCCGGACCCTACGAGCAGTACTTC.

The rearrangement uses TRBV7-2 and TRBJ2-7, with 7 bases that match TRBD1. CDR3 length equals 15 residues. Per the germline V gene, CDR1 is SGHTA and CDR2 is FQGNSA. The ends lost 5 bases at V and 5 bases at J; junction bases unmatched: 12. The CDR3 sequence is CASSPGVRGSDEQYF. In nucleotides, the CDR3 is TGTGCCAGCAGCCCGGGTGTCAGGGGGTCGGACGAGCAGTACTTC.

The J gene is TRBJ1-1, the V gene TRBV29-1; D is perhaps TRBD1 (5 bases). Germline CDR1 and CDR2: SQVTM and ANQGSEA. CDR3 length: 14 residues. Trimming left V 0 bases short and J 4 bases short, with 12 bases between. Here the CDR3 reads CSVEDTGQSTEAFF. The CDR3 DNA reads as TGCAGCGTTGAAGATACAGGTCAGAGCACTGAAGCTTTCTTT.

The chain joins TRBV11-1 to TRBJ2-5, with D possibly being TRBD1 or TRBD2 (5 bases each). The V and J ends lost 1 base and 5 bases respectively, with 11 bases between them. Germline CDR1 reads SGHAT; CDR2 reads FQDESV (reference sequence). This CDR3 contains 14 residues. The CDR3 DNA sequence: TGTGCCAGCAGCTTAGGTGGGGGAAGGGAGACCCAGTACTTC. Residues: CASSLGGGRETQYF.

This clone has just a few counts. The V gene is TRBV30, the J gene TRBJ1-4, with 11 bases identical to TRBD1. Germline lookup yields CDR1 GTSNPN and CDR2 SVGIG (reference sequence). The CDR3 length is 15 residues. V shed 3 bases, J shed 7 bases, and the junction held 7 bases outside the gene matches. This CDR3 is CAWRPPDRGLEKLFF. DNA of the CDR3: TGTGCCTGGAGGCCGCCGGACAGGGGGCTTGAAAAACTGTTTTTT.

A single count supports this clone. The chain has TRBV21-1 and TRBJ2-3; the table gives TRBD1 as D, unverified against the DNA. TRBV21-1 is described as a pseudogene. CDR3 length equals 16 residues. CDR3 DNA sequence: TGTGCCAGCAGCAAAGAACCCAGTGGGGGCTTGGATACGCAGTATTTT. It is translated as CASSKEPSGGLDTQYF.

This chain uses TRBV6-4 with TRBJ2-1; D is unclear. The germline V gene encodes CDR1 MRHNA and CDR2 SNTAGT. This CDR3 has 15 residues. Trimming pared 4 bases from V and 4 bases from J, leaving 14 bases between. The CDR3 DNA sequence: TGTGCCAGCAGTGTAAGCCCGAACCCTTACAATGAGCAGTTCTTC. It yields the protein CASSVSPNPYNEQFF.

This rearrangement joins TRBV21-1 to TRBJ2-3; TRBD2 was called by the table and not checked on the DNA. TRBV21-1 is labeled a pseudogene. CDR3 length: 16 residues. The CDR3 reads CASSGRTSTITDTQYF. The CDR3 bases are TGTGCCAGCAGCGGACGCACTAGCACAATCACAGATACGCAGTATTTT.

The chain is built from TRBV2 and TRBJ2-3; 11 bases are shared with TRBD2. CDR1 and CDR2 from the germline V gene are SNHLY and FYNNEI. The ends lost 11 bases at V and 5 bases at J; junction bases unmatched: 18. The CDR3 length is 17 residues. CDR3 residues: CASGVSGRASGVDTQYF. As DNA, the CDR3 is TGTGCCTCTGGGGTTAGCGGGAGGGCCAGTGGTGTAGATACGCAGTATTTT.

This chain uses TRBV7-9 with TRBJ1-4, with D hard to call. Trimming removed 5 bases at V and 1 base at J, with 23 bases between. Germline V CDR1 and CDR2: SEHNR, FQNEAQ (reference sequence). The CDR3 sequence is 19 residues long. The CDR3 DNA reads TGTGCCAGCAGCGTAGGGATCGGGTTCGAGTATGGAACTAATGAAAAACTGTTTTTT. Protein sequence: CASSVGIGFEYGTNEKLFF.

V usage is TRBV5-1 and J usage is TRBJ1-1; D is unclear. CDR3 size: 16 residues. V shed 0 bases and J shed 4 bases, with 16 bases lying between them. Germline assignment: CDR1 SGHRS and CDR2 YFSETQ. CDR3 protein: CASSLAEPPLRTEAFF. In DNA, the CDR3 is TGCGCCAGCAGCTTGGCCGAGCCTCCCCTGCGCACTGAAGCTTTCTTT. Together with reference TRBV5-1 and TRBJ1-1, the CDR3 gives the full variable domain: KAGVTQTPRYLIKTRGQQVTLSCSPISGHRSVSWYQQTPGQGLQFLFEYFSETQRNKGNFPGRFSGRQFSNSRSEMNVSTLELGDSALYLCASSLAEPPLRTEAFFGQGTRLTVV.

This clone was seen more than once but under ten times. V and J are TRBV30 and TRBJ2-2; 9 nucleotides agree with TRBD2. V lost 3 bases to trimming and J lost 5 bases; unmatched junction nucleotides: 7. In germline, CDR1 is GTSNPN, CDR2 SVGIG (reference sequence). The CDR3 spans 15 residues. The CDR3 here is CAWRKGGGATGELFF. DNA of the CDR3: TGTGCCTGGAGGAAGGGCGGGGGGGCAACCGGGGAGCTGTTTTTT. Full variable domain (missing parts from reference TRBV30 and TRBJ2-2): SQTIHQWPATLVQPVGSPLSLECTVEGTSNPNLYWYRQAAGRGLQLLFYSVGIGQISSEVPQNLSASRPQDRQFILSSKKLLLSDSGFYLCAWRKGGGATGELFFGEGSRLTVL.

In this sample, this clone turned up once. The gene calls are TRBV6-2 or TRBV6-3 and TRBJ1-2; D unresolved. Trimming removed 5 bases from V and 4 bases from J, with 5 bases in between. This CDR3 comprises 11 residues. CDR1 is MNHEY, CDR2 SVGEGT, per germline. CDR3: CASSQLYGYTF. CDR3 in DNA: TGTGCCAGCAGTCAACTCTATGGCTACACCTTC.

There are a few counts of this clone. The V call is TRBV3-1 (or the pseudogene TRBV3-2), the J call TRBJ2-2; either TRBD1 or TRBD2 may supply D (5 bases each). Germline V gene data show CDR1 as LGHDT and CDR2 as YNNKEL (reference sequence). This CDR3 contains 15 residues. V dropped 1 base and J dropped 4 bases, with 10 bases sitting between them. In DNA form, the CDR3 reads TGTGCCAGCAGCCAAGTCGACGGGACCACCGGGGAGCTGTTTTTT. Its translation: CASSQVDGTTGELFF.

The V call is TRBV2, the J call TRBJ2-5; no definite D call. The length of the CDR3 is 12 residues. Trimming left V 9 bases short and J 2 bases short, with 10 bases between. Germline values: CDR1 SNHLY, CDR2 FYNNEI. The CDR3 is CASVRDQETQYF. The CDR3 nucleotides are TGTGCCAGTGTCCGAGATCAAGAGACCCAGTACTTC.

The genes are TRBV5-1 and TRBJ1-2; 9 bases match TRBD1. V dropped 4 bases and J dropped 4; count of bases not matched to a gene: 11. This CDR3 is built from 16 residues. Germline V gene lookup returns CDR1 SGHRS and CDR2 YFSETQ. The CDR3 DNA is TGCGCCAGCAGCCCTGGACAGGGGCTCGTTGGCTATGGCTACACCTTC. The encoded protein is CASSPGQGLVGYGYTF.